This TCR beta chain was captured by sequencing in a study of blood T cell repertoires in COVID-19. Across the whole study: Sites across the United States, Italy and Spain contributed samples from acute and convalescent COVID-19. T cells, B-cell-depleted T cells, or PBMCs provided the cDNA or gDNA that served as material.

CDR3 size: 13 residues. Germline-derived CDR1 and CDR2 are MGHDK and SYGVNS. J lost 3 bases, V lost 8 bases, and 0 bases had no gene match. In the source study's methods: Reference gene primer amplification in the assay estimated nucleated cell counts. Clones were sequenced by immunoSEQ multiplex PCR, and TCRdb holds only the in-frame ones, with some missing. V and J calls and clone size are as listed in that table; D and trimming were resolved from the DNA. The sample yields about 75,000 clones, about 90% seen once. The source of this sequence is a human donor in a cohort sampled during active COVID-19. The sample comprised peripheral blood. J is TRBJ2-5 and V is TRBV25-1; TRBD2 matches 13 bases. CDR3: CASGLAGEETQYF. DNA for the CDR3: TGTGCCAGCGGACTAGCGGGAGAAGAGACCCAGTACTTC.